This T cell receptor beta chain was observed in a study of glioma-infiltrating T cells. The CDR3 consists of 16 residues. Germline values: CDR1 MNHEY, CDR2 SVGEGT. Amplification of TCR alpha and beta CDR3 regions from RNA used iRepertoire nested multiplex PCR. A single record per CDR3 protein comes from TCRdb applying MiXCR to the multiplex PCR reads. The sample holds approximately 120,000 distinct CDR3 sequences, more than 20% seen once. This clonotype occurred many times. A clone one base away is much larger, so this may be a read error. The sequenced sample consisted of glioma tissue, nonneoplastic brain tissue, or PBMCs (not recorded which). The sequence came from a human donor with low-grade glioma or glioblastoma, undergoing nonglioma brain surgery, or in good health (not recorded which). The gene calls are TRBV6-2 or TRBV6-3 and TRBJ2-1; a weak D match, TRBD2 (6 bases). The CDR3 spells CTSSYPRLGGYNEQFF. Written as DNA, the CDR3 is TGTACCAGCAGTTACCCCCGACTGGGAGGTTACAATGAGCAGTTCTTC.